Presented here are 11 T cell receptor beta chains from one specimen sequenced in a study of cytomegalovirus exposure and HLA in healthy donors. Researchers ran the PCR with 60 Vbeta and 13 Jbeta primers. Clones were read by immunoSEQ multiplex PCR, and TCRdb kept only the in-frame ones, dropping some. This sample contains 40,000 to 45,000 clones. The sample taken for sequencing was PBMCs. All receptors derive from a woman in her twenties or thirties in good health and CMV-seronegative.

This rearrangement joins TRBV15 to TRBJ2-5, with 8 bases matching TRBD1. This CDR3 contains 15 residues. Germline CDR1 LNHNV, CDR2 YYDKDF (reference sequence). After removal of 5 bases from V and 3 bases from J, the junction contained 8 bases not matched to a gene. CDR3 bases: TGTGCCACCAGCCTTCGTACAGGGGGGAAAGAGACCCAGTACTTC. Residues: CATSLRTGGKETQYF.

The chain couples TRBV9 to TRBJ2-3, with TRBD1 matching over 7 bases. V was pared by 3 bases and J by 4 bases, with 8 bases of the junction left unmatched. Germline V gene sequence: CDR1 SGDLS, CDR2 YYNGEE. The CDR3 consists of 15 residues. CDR3 residues: CASSARQGEADTQYF. CDR3 nucleotides: TGTGCCAGCAGCGCCCGACAGGGAGAGGCAGATACGCAGTATTTT.

The chain carries TRBV19 and TRBJ2-3; tentative D call: TRBD2 (6 bases). In germline, CDR1 is LNHDA, CDR2 SQIVND (reference sequence). Deletions cut 6 bases from V and 0 bases from J, with 10 bases between. The CDR3 is made up of 14 amino acids. CDR3 region: CASRHSGSTDTQYF. The CDR3 DNA follows: TGTGCCAGTAGGCATAGCGGTAGCACAGATACGCAGTATTTT.

The chain employs TRBV2 and TRBJ1-4; the D is unclear. CDR3 length equals 15 residues. Trimming cost V 4 bases and J 0 bases, with 9 bases left between them. In germline, CDR1 is SNHLY, CDR2 FYNNEI. CDR3 sequence reads: CASSGATATNEKLFF. Here the CDR3 DNA reads TGTGCCAGCAGTGGGGCTACAGCAACTAATGAAAAACTGTTTTTT.

The genes are TRBV7-8 and TRBJ1-3, with TRBD1 matching 12 bases. The CDR3 extends over 16 amino acids. The ends lost 4 bases at V and 6 bases at J; junction bases unmatched: 7. Germline CDR1 is SGHVS and CDR2 is FQNEAQ. CDR3 protein: CASSSFPGQGANTIYF. In DNA form, the CDR3 reads TGTGCCAGCAGCTCTTTCCCGGGACAGGGGGCAAACACCATATATTTT.

The chain couples TRBV9 to TRBJ1-3; D uncertain. The germline V gene has CDR1 SGDLS and CDR2 YYNGEE. The CDR3 has 16 residues. Trimming removed 4 bases at V and 0 bases at J, with 14 bases between. The CDR3 reads CASSPIPQTSGNTIYF. In nucleotides, the CDR3 is TGTGCCAGCAGCCCCATCCCACAGACCTCTGGAAACACCATATATTTT.

This rearrangement joins TRBV5-5 to TRBJ1-1, with 8 positions matching TRBD1. This CDR3 is built from 16 residues. Trimming removed 3 bases from V and 5 bases from J; junction bases left unmatched: 12. In germline, CDR1 is SGHKS, CDR2 YYEKEE (reference sequence). Here the CDR3 DNA reads TGTGCCAGCAGCTCGCTGACAGGGGTCAGGTCGACTGAAGCTTTCTTT. This sequence encodes CASSSLTGVRSTEAFF.

The chain combines TRBV9 with TRBJ2-5, with TRBD2 matching 11 bases. The J call is in doubt because the DNA end fits TRBJ2-7 better. The CDR3 loop spans 16 amino acids. The germline gives CDR1 SGDLS, CDR2 YYNGEE. CDR3 amino acids: CASSVGTTSGDYEQYF. As DNA, the CDR3 is TGTGCCAGCAGCGTAGGAACGACTAGCGGGGATTACGAGCAGTACTTC.

CDR3 coding DNA: TGTGCCAGCAGCCAAGACGGGAGCCCGTCTGGGGCCAACGTCCTGACTTTC. Encoded protein: CASSQDGSPSGANVLTF. The chain is built from TRBV4-2 and TRBJ2-6, with D tentatively TRBD2 (6 bases). Trimming took 0 bases from V and 1 from J, leaving 10 bases between them. Germline CDR1 and CDR2: LGHNA and YNFKEQ. The CDR3 loop spans 17 amino acids.

The chain links TRBV11-2 to TRBJ1-4; the match to TRBD1 covers 7 bases. V shed 4 bases, J shed 0 bases, and the junction held 5 bases outside the gene matches. Germline V lookup: CDR1 SGHAT, CDR2 FQNNGV. CDR3 length: 16 amino acids. CDR3 amino acids: CASSSGQRTTNEKLFF. The CDR3 bases are TGTGCCAGCAGCTCGGGACAGAGAACAACTAATGAAAAACTGTTTTTT.

The chain links TRBV20-1 to TRBJ2-1; no reliable D call. This CDR3 is built from 11 residues. Germline-derived CDR1 and CDR2 are DFQATT and SNEGSKA (reference sequence). V lost 0 bases to trimming and J lost 12 bases, with 9 bases between them. The CDR3 reads CSARESRWQFF. For the CDR3, the DNA is TGCAGTGCTAGAGAGTCCCGTTGGCAGTTCTTC.